The T cell receptor (beta chain) under discussion was sequenced for a study of early T cells in non-severe SARS-CoV-2 infection. Findings and caveats of the study: VDJdb matches were skewed toward anti-spike CD8 T cell responses.

Germline-derived CDR1 and CDR2 are SGHAT and FQNNGV. The CDR3 covers 16 residues. Points on this clonotype: Its antigen is unidentified. The junction does not match germline at one end; this may be a read error.

MiXCR, run by TCRdb on the 5' RACE reads, gives a single entry per CDR3 protein. This table holds 90,000 to 100,000 distinct CDR3 sequences, roughly an eighth found once. Sample: whole blood. The rearrangement joins TRBV11-2 to TRBJ2-2; no clear D gene. This receptor was taken from an adult who was a healthcare worker with PCR-confirmed SARS-CoV-2 infection or an uninfected control (not recorded which). CDR3 region: CGSSLDGVRNTGELFF. For the CDR3, the DNA is TGTGGCAGCAGCTTAGATGGGGTCAGAAACACCGGGGAGCTGTTTTTT. Variable domain in full (rest from reference TRBV11-2 and TRBJ2-2): EAGVAQSPRYKIIEKRQSVAFWCNPISGHATLYWYQQILGQGPKLLIQFQNNGVVDDSQLPKDRFSAERLKGVDSTLKIQPAKLEDSAVYLCGSSLDGVRNTGELFFGEGSRLTVL.